The clone carrying this T cell receptor (beta chain) is classed as medium-sized (0.01 to 0.1%). As yet, its antigen is unknown. cDNA was made from approximately 500 ng RNA using alpha and beta constant primers. Each of the alpha and beta chains got its own library through chain-specific third strand synthesis with indices. A single primer pair per chain amplified all rearrangements, with per-molecule barcodes. TCRdb reprocessed the 5' RACE reads with MiXCR, giving one entry per CDR3 protein. The sample has 6,100 or so distinct CDR3 sequences; around 9.9% are singletons. No cell fractionation was done, so the repertoire covers all unsorted peripheral blood T cells. This entry is derived from a study of HIV-infected patients and healthy controls. Overall study findings and caveats: The authors saw processing only sixteen HIV-infected individuals as a major limitation on generality. Comparisons were complicated because patients and controls had unequal numbers of distinct sequences.

CDR1 and CDR2 (germline): ENHRY, SYGVKD. With V trimmed by 2 bases and J by 3 bases, 0 bases remained unmatched. The length of the CDR3 is 14 residues. The sample in question was blood, obtained before antiretroviral therapy. The rearrangement links TRBV10-3 to TRBJ2-5; TRBD2 agrees at 10 bases. The receptor comes from an adult with HIV infection. The CDR3 coding sequence is TGTGCCATCAGTGAGGGGACTAGCGAAGAGACCCAGTACTTC. Amino acid sequence: CAISEGTSEETQYF.